This entry lists 21 T cell receptor beta chains sequenced from one sample in a study of blood T cell repertoires in COVID-19. Clones were read by immunoSEQ multiplex PCR, and TCRdb kept only the in-frame ones, dropping some. Of a few hundred thousand clones in the sample, roughly 80% are singletons; the top ten hold about 4.8%. Sequenced material: PBMCs or T cells enriched from blood (not recorded which). These receptors originate from a woman aged 45-65 years who had recovered from COVID-19.

This clone has a handful of counts. The chain uses TRBV7-9 and TRBJ1-4; tentative D call: TRBD1 (5 bases). This CDR3 comprises 14 residues. Germline CDR1 and CDR2: SEHNR and FQNEAQ (reference sequence). Trimming shortened V by 8 bases and J by 8 bases, and 18 bases separated the two germline ends. CDR3 loop: CASSGWGEKEKLFF. In DNA, the CDR3 is TGTGCCAGCTCCGGGTGGGGGGAAAAGGAAAAACTGTTTTTT.

V and J are TRBV5-1 and TRBJ1-2, with 11 positions matching TRBD1. This CDR3 comprises 15 residues. V dropped 3 bases and J dropped 3; count of bases not matched to a gene: 4. Germline values: CDR1 SGHRS, CDR2 YFSETQ. The CDR3, as DNA: TGCGCCAGCAGCTGGGGACAGGGGGTTTACTATGGCTACACCTTC. This translates into CASSWGQGVYYGYTF.

This chain connects TRBV5-4 to TRBJ2-3; 9 positions agree with TRBD2. This CDR3 region has 15 residues. Per germline, CDR1 SGHNT and CDR2 YYREEE (reference sequence). The J segment lost 2 bases and the V segment lost 4 bases, leaving 5 bases of the junction unmatched. Here the CDR3 reads CASSRAGGSTDTQYF. DNA of the CDR3: TGTGCCAGCAGCCGAGCGGGGGGATCCACAGATACGCAGTATTTT.

This clone occurred a few times. V gene TRBV7-2 combines with J gene TRBJ1-1; D is perhaps TRBD1 (5 bases). This CDR3 region has 15 residues. The V end was cut by 2 bases, the J end by 5 bases, with 15 bases between. Germline-derived CDR1 and CDR2 are SGHTA and FQGNSA. This chain's CDR3 is CASSLLFRGGTEAFF. The DNA for the CDR3 is TGTGCCAGCAGCTTACTATTTCGGGGGGGGACTGAAGCTTTCTTT.

Remarks on this clone: A read error may account for a junction end that differs from germline. The gene calls are TRBV7-7 and TRBJ2-1, with a weak D call TRBD1 (5 bases). The length of the CDR3 is 15 residues. Per the germline V gene, CDR1 is SSHAT and CDR2 is FNYEAQ (reference sequence). For the CDR3, the DNA is TGTGCTAGCAGCCCAGCGCGTGGGGCGGTGAATGAGCAGTTCTTC. Protein sequence: CASSPARGAVNEQFF.

This chain joins TRBV7-2 and TRBJ2-5; D not resolved. The CDR3 spans 13 residues. Germline V gene data show CDR1 as SGHTA and CDR2 as FQGNSA. Deletions cut 5 bases from V and 0 bases from J, with 7 bases between. CDR3 in amino acids: CASSIMYQETQYF. The CDR3 DNA reads TGTGCCAGCAGCATAATGTACCAAGAGACCCAGTACTTC.

The genes are TRBV18 and TRBJ1-1, with 10 nucleotides matching TRBD1. Germline V CDR1 and CDR2: KGHSH, LQKENI. CDR3 length: 16 amino acids. Trimming took 2 bases from V and 1 from J; bases not matched to a gene: 4. The CDR3 sequence is CASSPVTGGANTEAFF. CDR3 nucleotides: TGTGCCAGCTCACCAGTGACAGGGGGCGCGAACACTGAAGCTTTCTTT.

This clone showed up just a few times. The chain has TRBV5-6 and TRBJ1-1; 7 bases are shared with TRBD1. There are 14 residues in the CDR3. V was pared by 3 bases and J by 2 bases, with 4 bases of the junction left unmatched. Germline V gives CDR1 SGHDT, CDR2 YYEEEE. DNA for the CDR3: TGTGCCAGCAGCTCGGACAGGCTAAACACTGAAGCTTTCTTT. Amino acid sequence: CASSSDRLNTEAFF.

Only one count was recorded for this clone. The chain uses TRBV28 and TRBJ1-3; 9 bases line up with TRBD1. The germline V gene encodes CDR1 MDHEN and CDR2 SYDVKM. The CDR3 spans 15 residues. V lost 7 bases to trimming and J lost 4 bases; unmatched junction nucleotides: 8. The DNA of the CDR3 is TGTGCCAGCACCGCACAGGGGGCTGGAGGAAACACCATATATTTT. Translation: CASTAQGAGGNTIYF.

CDR3 nucleotide sequence: TGTGCCTGGAGGACCACGGGACACTCTGGAAACACCATATATTTT. Protein product: CAWRTTGHSGNTIYF. The chain couples TRBV30 to TRBJ1-3, with D possibly TRBD1 on 6 matching bases. Per germline, CDR1 GTSNPN and CDR2 SVGIG (reference sequence). Trimming took 3 bases from V and 0 from J, leaving 12 bases between them. CDR3 size: 15 residues.

The V and J genes are TRBV9 and TRBJ2-7; possibly TRBD2 for D (6 bases). CDR3 length equals 16 residues. Germline assignment: CDR1 SGDLS and CDR2 YYNGEE. Between the trimmed V and J ends, which lost 3 bases and 0 bases, there was a span of 16 bases. Written as DNA, the CDR3 is TGTGCCAGCAGCGGACAAAGGGACGGGAGCTCCTACGAGCAGTACTTC. This gives the protein CASSGQRDGSSYEQYF.

This chain joins TRBV7-9 and TRBJ2-2, with D possibly being TRBD2 (5 bases). Per germline, CDR1 SEHNR and CDR2 FQNEAQ (reference sequence). The germline V and J ends were trimmed by 5 bases and 7 bases, with 11 bases remaining between them. The CDR3 extends over 13 amino acids. The CDR3 is CASSPGRGGELFF. CDR3 coding DNA: TGTGCCAGCAGCCCCGGACGGGGCGGGGAGCTGTTTTTT.

This chain uses TRBV14 with TRBJ2-7, with 8 bases identical to TRBD2. Trimming cost V 0 bases and J 0 bases; bases outside gene matches: 16. CDR1 and CDR2 from the germline V gene are SGHDN and FVKESK. CDR3 length: 20 residues. For the CDR3, the DNA is TGTGCCAGCAGCCAAGAGTTGGTCGGAGGGACTAGTTACGTCTCCTACGAGCAGTACTTC. It translates to CASSQELVGGTSYVSYEQYF.

In DNA, the CDR3 is TGTGCCATCAGGACAGGGGCCTCTGGAAACACCATATATTTT. Its protein is CAIRTGASGNTIYF. The rearrangement uses TRBV10-3 and TRBJ1-3; 8 bases agree with TRBD1. V lost 6 bases, J lost 0 bases, and 1 base stayed unmatched. CDR3 length: 14 residues. Germline CDR1 and CDR2: ENHRY and SYGVKD.

J is TRBJ2-5 and V is TRBV3-1 (or the pseudogene TRBV3-2); 8 bases match TRBD1. V was pared by 4 bases and J by 4 bases, with 2 bases of the junction left unmatched. The CDR3 sequence is 13 residues long. CDR1 is LGHDT and CDR2 is YNNKEL in the germline V gene (reference sequence). CDR3 protein: CASSLTGGETQYF. The CDR3 bases are TGTGCCAGCAGCCTAACAGGGGGAGAGACCCAGTACTTC.

Note on this clone: The same CDR3 also results from other DNA sequences found in this sample. The V gene is TRBV19, the J gene TRBJ2-1, with TRBD1 matching over 7 bases. The germline V gene encodes CDR1 LNHDA and CDR2 SQIVND (reference sequence). The junction had 6 bases not matched to a gene; V was cut back by 7 bases and J by 0 bases. This CDR3 is 15 amino acids long. CDR3 amino acids: CASTLGQSSYNEQFF. DNA for the CDR3: TGTGCCAGTACCCTGGGACAGAGCTCCTACAATGAGCAGTTCTTC.

V and J are TRBV7-8 and TRBJ2-7, with TRBD1 as a possible D gene (5 bases). The ends were cut back, 4 bases at V and 1 base at J, with 14 bases in the middle. The germline V gene has CDR1 SGHVS and CDR2 FQNEAQ. CDR3 length equals 15 residues. The CDR3 protein is CASSYNRRASYEQYF. The CDR3 coding sequence is TGTGCCAGCAGCTATAACAGGAGAGCTTCCTACGAGCAGTACTTC.

The chain uses TRBV4-1 and TRBJ1-2; D is ambiguous. The length of the CDR3 is 14 residues. Deletions cut 1 base from V and 0 bases from J, with 6 bases between. The germline V gene encodes CDR1 MGHRA and CDR2 YSYEKL. Here the CDR3 reads CASSQAVANYGYTF. The CDR3 DNA sequence: TGCGCCAGCAGCCAAGCCGTAGCTAACTATGGCTACACCTTC.

The chain couples TRBV3-1 (or the pseudogene TRBV3-2) to TRBJ1-2, with TRBD1 matching over 8 bases. The germline gives CDR1 LGHDT, CDR2 YNNKEL (reference sequence). The junction had 5 bases not matched to a gene; V was cut back by 0 bases and J by 8 bases. The CDR3 sequence is 14 residues long. The CDR3 loop reads CASSQDPGGNGYTF. The CDR3 DNA follows: TGTGCCAGCAGCCAAGACCCAGGGGGCAACGGCTACACCTTC.

J is TRBJ1-3 and V is TRBV19; D perhaps matches TRBD1 (5 bases). The germline V gene encodes CDR1 LNHDA and CDR2 SQIVND (reference sequence). The CDR3 sequence is 17 residues long. Between the trimmed V and J ends, which lost 7 bases and 0 bases, there was a span of 19 bases. The DNA of the CDR3 is TGTGCCAGTACTGGACAAAGCCTTCAGAGCTCTGGAAACACCATATATTTT. It codes for CASTGQSLQSSGNTIYF.

The rearrangement links TRBV6-1 to TRBJ2-1; a possible D gene is TRBD1 (5 bases). The germline V gene encodes CDR1 MNHNS and CDR2 SASEGT. This CDR3 comprises 15 residues. The V end was cut by 0 bases, the J end by 7 bases, with 13 bases between. CDR3 sequence: CASSEALAGFNEQFF. Written as DNA, the CDR3 is TGTGCCAGCAGTGAAGCATTGGCAGGGTTTAATGAGCAGTTCTTC.